These 29 T cell receptor beta chains share one sample of origin, sequenced in a study of T cells and Merkel cell carcinoma outcomes. The protocol was immunoSEQ multiplex PCR, while the TCRdb copy is restricted to in-frame clones and leaves out a portion. Among around 15,000 clones listed, 81% were seen once. The source material was tumor tissue from Merkel cell carcinoma. The receptors were sampled from a human donor with Merkel cell carcinoma.

This chain joins TRBV18 and TRBJ1-1; D not certain. Trimming took 4 bases from V and 2 from J, leaving 17 bases between them. Germline CDR1 reads KGHSH; CDR2 reads LQKENI. CDR3 size: 16 residues. The CDR3 DNA follows: TGTGCCAGCTCACTAACGGCCGCGGGTAGAAACACTGAAGCTTTCTTT. Translating it yields CASSLTAAGRNTEAFF.

The chain employs TRBV7-8 and TRBJ2-5, with TRBD2 matching 12 bases. J lost 5 bases, V lost 5 bases, and 9 bases had no gene match. This CDR3 has 16 residues. CDR1 SGHVS and CDR2 FQNEAQ come from the germline V gene. The CDR3 reads CASSRRLAGDGETQYF. CDR3 sequence (DNA): TGTGCCAGCAGCAGACGACTAGCGGGAGATGGGGAGACCCAGTACTTC.

Turning to this clone: A much larger clone sits a single nucleotide away, making a read error possible. The chain combines TRBV11-3 with TRBJ1-1, with D uncertain. Germline CDR1 and CDR2: SGHNT and YENEEA. CDR3 length: 13 residues. Trimming removed 1 base at V and 1 base at J, with 4 bases between. CDR3 DNA sequence: TGTGCCAGCAGCTTAGGAGGGAACACTGAAGCTTTCTTT. Translating gives CASSLGGNTEAFF.

This chain connects TRBV2 to TRBJ2-2; D remains ambiguous. The CDR3 is 15 residues long. Germline V gene sequence: CDR1 SNHLY, CDR2 FYNNEI. In DNA, the CDR3 is TGTGTGCCGTATAAGGTAAGCAAGGAGACCGGGGAGCTGTTTTTT. Translated: CVPYKVSKETGELFF.

This clone was detected once. The CDR3 region is CASSPSGHYEQYF. The CDR3 nucleotides are TGTGCCAGCAGCCCTTCGGGCCACTACGAGCAGTACTTC. The J gene is TRBJ2-7, the V gene TRBV7-9; D gene ambiguous. CDR3 length equals 13 residues. The V end lost 5 bases, the J end lost 3 bases, and 11 bases lay between the germline ends. Germline V gives CDR1 SEHNR, CDR2 FQNEAQ (reference sequence).

The rearrangement links TRBV27 to TRBJ1-1, with a tentative D call TRBD1 (5 bases). The CDR3 contains 15 residues. The germline V and J ends were trimmed by 6 bases and 1 base, with 15 bases remaining between them. Germline CDR1 is MNHEY and CDR2 is SMNVEV (reference sequence). This CDR3 is CASRPVVTENTEAFF. DNA of the CDR3: TGTGCCAGCAGACCGGTGGTGACAGAGAACACTGAAGCTTTCTTT.

The CDR3 region is CAISESNTGSGNTIYF. In nucleotides, the CDR3 is TGTGCCATCAGTGAGTCGAATACAGGCTCTGGAAACACCATATATTTT. The chain combines TRBV10-3 with TRBJ1-3; D is perhaps TRBD1 (5 bases). The germline gives CDR1 ENHRY, CDR2 SYGVKD. V was shortened by 0 bases and J by 0 bases, with 9 bases between the two germline ends. The CDR3 length is 16 residues.

V is TRBV10-3 and J is TRBJ1-3; 8 nucleotides agree with TRBD1. The CDR3 is 15 residues long. In germline, CDR1 is ENHRY, CDR2 SYGVKD. V was clipped by 6 bases and J by 6 bases; unmatched bases: 10. The CDR3 spells CAIRYPDRGENTIYF. The CDR3 region has the DNA TGTGCCATCAGATATCCTGACAGGGGAGAAAACACCATATATTTT.

The CDR3 DNA sequence: TGCGCCAGCAGTGTGGAGGCTAACACTGAAGCTTTCTTT. Its translation is CASSVEANTEAFF. This sequence joins TRBV5-1 and TRBJ1-1, with unresolved D. The CDR3 covers 13 residues. V lost 5 bases, J lost 2 bases, and 10 bases lay in between. In germline, CDR1 is SGHRS, CDR2 YFSETQ.

The chain uses TRBV4-2 and TRBJ2-2; no clear D. The V and J ends lost 1 base and 1 base respectively, with 4 bases between them. This CDR3 is built from 14 residues. Germline values: CDR1 LGHNA, CDR2 YNFKEQ. As DNA, the CDR3 is TGTGCCAGCAGCCAAGGGCGGAACACCGGGGAGCTGTTTTTT. This encodes CASSQGRNTGELFF.

The CDR3 here is CASSFGTVQETQYF. DNA of the CDR3: TGCGCCAGCAGCTTCGGGACAGTACAAGAGACCCAGTACTTC. V usage is TRBV5-1 and J usage is TRBJ2-5; 7 nucleotides line up with TRBD1. The CDR3 runs to 14 residues. The germline gives CDR1 SGHRS, CDR2 YFSETQ. V shed 2 bases and J 2 bases; nucleotides not matched to a gene: 3.

This clone is medium-sized. The gene calls are TRBV5-6 and TRBJ1-5, with 11 bases aligning to TRBD1. CDR1 and CDR2 from the germline V gene are SGHDT and YYEEEE. The junction had 9 bases not matched to a gene; V was cut back by 1 base and J by 9 bases. The CDR3 runs to 16 residues. As DNA, the CDR3 is TGTGCCAGCAGCTTGAGGGGACAGGGGGTTCGGGGGCCCCAGCATTTT. It is translated as CASSLRGQGVRGPQHF.

The gene calls are TRBV4-2 and TRBJ2-7, with D possibly TRBD2 on 5 matching bases. CDR3 length equals 15 residues. V dropped 0 bases and J dropped 3 bases, with 12 bases sitting between them. Germline V gives CDR1 LGHNA, CDR2 YNFKEQ. The CDR3 DNA reads as TGTGCCAGCAGCCAAGATTGGTCAAGCGGCTACGAGCAGTACTTC. Translated, it gives CASSQDWSSGYEQYF.

This rearrangement joins TRBV11-2 to TRBJ2-1, with TRBD2 identical over 7 bases. The ends lost 0 bases at V and 4 bases at J; junction bases unmatched: 3. The CDR3 runs to 15 residues. Germline V gives CDR1 SGHAT, CDR2 FQNNGV. The CDR3 sequence is CASSLDSGQYNEQFF. CDR3 in DNA: TGTGCCAGCAGCTTAGATAGCGGGCAATACAATGAGCAGTTCTTC.

The chain employs TRBV2 and TRBJ2-5; D unclear. From germline, CDR1 is SNHLY and CDR2 FYNNEI. V was shortened by 4 bases and J by 5 bases, with 11 bases between the two germline ends. The CDR3 is 13 residues long. CDR3 amino acids: CASSVGPGETQYF. The CDR3, as DNA: TGTGCCAGCAGTGTTGGACCTGGGGAGACCCAGTACTTC.

V and J are TRBV5-1 and TRBJ2-7; D not resolved. The V end lost 1 base, the J end lost 6 bases, and 17 bases lay between the germline ends. The CDR3 loop spans 15 amino acids. Germline CDR1 SGHRS, CDR2 YFSETQ. CDR3 nucleotide sequence: TGCGCCAGCAGCTTGTATCCCGGGTCTATGGGCGAGCAGTACTTC. Translating gives CASSLYPGSMGEQYF.

Turning to this clone: Here the CDR3 omits its conserved ending phenylalanine or tryptophan, so a read error is the likely source. The J gene is TRBJ1-3, the V gene TRBV9; D gene ambiguous. Germline CDR1 is SGDLS and CDR2 is YYNGEE. The CDR3 consists of 13 residues. V lost 4 bases and J 6 bases, leaving 11 bases between the germline ends. The CDR3: CASSTEGENTIYV. The CDR3 DNA sequence: TGTGCCAGCAGCACTGAAGGTGAAAACACCATATATGTT.

The V gene is TRBV19, the J gene TRBJ1-1; 7 bases are a match to TRBD1. The CDR3 spans 14 residues. V trimming: 5 bases; J trimming: 2 bases; junction bases outside the gene matches: 5. CDR1 and CDR2 from the germline V gene are LNHDA and SQIVND (reference sequence). The CDR3 DNA reads as TGTGCCAGTAGTTTGCAGGGGGAAAACACTGAAGCTTTCTTT. Translating gives CASSLQGENTEAFF.

The chain recombines TRBV5-1 with TRBJ1-5, with a tentative D call TRBD1 (6 bases). This CDR3 comprises 16 residues. The V gene lost 1 base and the J gene lost 0 bases, with 11 bases spanning the gap. Germline V gives CDR1 SGHRS, CDR2 YFSETQ. The CDR3 is CASSLTTGSSNQPQHF. The CDR3, as DNA: TGCGCCAGCAGCTTGACCACAGGGTCTAGCAATCAGCCCCAGCATTTT.

The table lists this clone with a few counts. The V gene is TRBV7-9, the J gene TRBJ1-2; 7 bases match TRBD1. The CDR3 contains 13 residues. The J segment lost 8 bases and the V segment lost 5 bases, leaving 8 bases of the junction unmatched. Germline assignment: CDR1 SEHNR and CDR2 FQNEAQ (reference sequence). The CDR3 spells CASSAEGAGGYTF. CDR3 bases: TGTGCCAGCAGCGCCGAGGGGGCTGGGGGCTACACCTTC. The entire variable domain, with the rest obtained from reference TRBV7-9 and TRBJ1-2, is as follows: DTGVSQNPRHKITKRGQNVTFRCDPISEHNRLYWYRQTLGQGPEFLTYFQNEAQLEKSRLLSDRFSAERPKGSFSTLEIQRTEQGDSAMYLCASSAEGAGGYTFGSGTRLTVV.

This clone was detected only a few times. V gene TRBV28 combines with J gene TRBJ2-1, with 12 nucleotides matching TRBD2. Germline CDR1 is MDHEN and CDR2 is SYDVKM. Trimming at V came to 5 bases and at J to 8 bases, leaving 7 bases not matched to a gene. The CDR3 sequence is 15 residues long. The DNA for the CDR3 is TGTGCCAGCAGTCCTAGACTAGCGGGAGCGGATGAGCAGTTCTTC. It translates to CASSPRLAGADEQFF.

The rearrangement uses TRBV10-3 and TRBJ2-1, with D possibly TRBD1 on 5 matching bases. The V end was cut by 0 bases, the J end by 6 bases, with 15 bases between. Germline CDR1 ENHRY, CDR2 SYGVKD. This CDR3 is built from 16 residues. CDR3 coding DNA: TGTGCCATCAGTGAGTCGACAGCCCCTTTGGCCAATGAGCAGTTCTTC. It encodes CAISESTAPLANEQFF.

A single count supports this clone. This chain connects TRBV5-5 to TRBJ1-3, with a possible D match to TRBD1 (6 bases). Deletions cut 4 bases from V and 0 bases from J, with 11 bases between. Germline V gene sequence: CDR1 SGHKS, CDR2 YYEKEE (reference sequence). The CDR3 consists of 15 residues. This chain's CDR3 is CASSPRTVSGNTIYF. CDR3 bases: TGTGCCAGCAGCCCTAGGACAGTCTCTGGAAACACCATATATTTT.

This sequence joins TRBV9 and TRBJ2-5; D ambiguous. The CDR3 is 16 amino acids. Germline V gives CDR1 SGDLS, CDR2 YYNGEE. Trimming removed 3 bases from V and 0 bases from J, with 15 bases in between. In DNA, the CDR3 is TGTGCCAGCAGCGCCGGTTTCCAAGAGAACCAAGAGACCCAGTACTTC. Amino acid sequence: CASSAGFQENQETQYF.

This clone was counted between two and nine times. This chain uses TRBV5-4 with TRBJ1-3; TRBD1 agrees at 10 bases. V trimming: 4 bases; J trimming: 3 bases; junction bases outside the gene matches: 4. The CDR3 is made up of 15 amino acids. Germline-derived CDR1 and CDR2 are SGHNT and YYREEE (reference sequence). The CDR3 DNA reads TGTGCCAGCAGCAACGGACAGGGGGATGGAAACACCATATATTTT. As protein: CASSNGQGDGNTIYF.

The chain couples TRBV18 to TRBJ1-1; no clear D gene. V was clipped by 6 bases and J by 1 base, with 9 bases between them. The CDR3 contains 13 residues. In germline, CDR1 is KGHSH, CDR2 LQKENI. DNA of the CDR3: TGTGCCAGCTCCAGAGGGAAGAACACTGAAGCTTTCTTT. Its translation: CASSRGKNTEAFF.

The gene calls are TRBV27 and TRBJ2-7, with TRBD1 as a possible D gene (7 bases). In germline, CDR1 is MNHEY, CDR2 SMNVEV (reference sequence). The CDR3 covers 16 residues. With 1 base removed from V and 2 bases from J, the gap between germline ends came to 15 bases. The CDR3 DNA is TGTGCCAGCAGTTTATATGGCGGGACAGTGACCTACGAGCAGTACTTC. This encodes CASSLYGGTVTYEQYF.

The table lists this clone with a few counts. This sequence joins TRBV9 and TRBJ2-3, with 9 bases matching TRBD2. Germline V gene lookup returns CDR1 SGDLS and CDR2 YYNGEE. The CDR3 is 16 residues long. Trimming at V came to 0 bases and at J to 2 bases, leaving 4 bases not matched to a gene. The CDR3 DNA is TGTGCCAGCAGCGTAGAGCCTAGCGGGGTCACAGATACGCAGTATTTT. Protein product: CASSVEPSGVTDTQYF.

This clone has a single count. This chain uses TRBV5-1 with TRBJ2-1; a possible D gene is TRBD2 (7 bases). The germline V gene encodes CDR1 SGHRS and CDR2 YFSETQ. Trimming took 4 bases from V and 5 from J, leaving 13 bases between them. CDR3 length equals 14 residues. CDR3 sequence reads: CASSGGAGNNEQFF. The CDR3, as DNA: TGCGCCAGCAGCGGGGGGGCCGGGAACAATGAGCAGTTCTTC.